This T cell receptor beta chain was captured in a study of technical replicates of blood from a few donors. Trimming at V came to 2 bases and at J to 5 bases, leaving 8 bases not matched to a gene. The germline V gene has CDR1 MGHRA and CDR2 YSYEKL. The length of the CDR3 is 17 residues. The method was immunoSEQ multiplex PCR; TCRdb's version includes in-frame clones alone and lacks a portion of them. The sample consists of about 84,000 clones, roughly 97% of them appearing once. Sequencing was performed on T cells isolated from PBMCs. This sequence was found in a human donor in good health. The chain is built from TRBV4-1 and TRBJ2-1, with 11 bases that match TRBD2. This CDR3 is CASSQLPVAGGDNEQFF. The DNA of the CDR3 is TGCGCCAGCAGCCAATTACCAGTAGCGGGAGGGGACAATGAGCAGTTCTTC.